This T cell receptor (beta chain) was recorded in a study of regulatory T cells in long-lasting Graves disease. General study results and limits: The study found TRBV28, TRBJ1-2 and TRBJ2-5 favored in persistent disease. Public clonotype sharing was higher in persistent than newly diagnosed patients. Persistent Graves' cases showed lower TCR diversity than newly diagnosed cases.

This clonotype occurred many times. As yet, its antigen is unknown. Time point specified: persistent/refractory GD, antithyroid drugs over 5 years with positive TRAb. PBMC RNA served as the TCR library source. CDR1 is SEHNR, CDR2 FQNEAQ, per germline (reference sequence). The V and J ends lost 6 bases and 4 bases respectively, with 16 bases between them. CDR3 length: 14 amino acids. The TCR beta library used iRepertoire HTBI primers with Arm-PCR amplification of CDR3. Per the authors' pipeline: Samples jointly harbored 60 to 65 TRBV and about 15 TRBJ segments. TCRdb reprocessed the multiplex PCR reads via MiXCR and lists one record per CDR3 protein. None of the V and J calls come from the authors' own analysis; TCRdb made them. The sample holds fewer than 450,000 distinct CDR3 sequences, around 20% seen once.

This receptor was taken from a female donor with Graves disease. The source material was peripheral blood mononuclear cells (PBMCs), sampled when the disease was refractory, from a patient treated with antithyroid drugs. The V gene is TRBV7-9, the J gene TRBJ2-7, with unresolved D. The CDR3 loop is CASSPLNSIYEQYF. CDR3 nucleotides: TGTGCCAGCAGTCCACTTAACAGCATTTACGAGCAGTACTTC.